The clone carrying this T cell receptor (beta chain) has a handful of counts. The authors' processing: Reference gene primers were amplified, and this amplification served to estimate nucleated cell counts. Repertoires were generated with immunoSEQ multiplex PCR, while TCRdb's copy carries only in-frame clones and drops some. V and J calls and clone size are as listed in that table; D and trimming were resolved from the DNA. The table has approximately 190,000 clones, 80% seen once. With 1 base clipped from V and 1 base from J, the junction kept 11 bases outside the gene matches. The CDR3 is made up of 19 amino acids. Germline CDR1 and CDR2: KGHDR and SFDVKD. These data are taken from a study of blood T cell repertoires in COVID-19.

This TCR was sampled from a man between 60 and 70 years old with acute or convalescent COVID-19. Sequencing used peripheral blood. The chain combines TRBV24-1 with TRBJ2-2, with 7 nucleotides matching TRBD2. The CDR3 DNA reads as TGTGCCACCAGTGATTTAAGCACCTGGGGGGGGAAGAACACCGGGGAGCTGTTTTTT. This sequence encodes CATSDLSTWGGKNTGELFF.